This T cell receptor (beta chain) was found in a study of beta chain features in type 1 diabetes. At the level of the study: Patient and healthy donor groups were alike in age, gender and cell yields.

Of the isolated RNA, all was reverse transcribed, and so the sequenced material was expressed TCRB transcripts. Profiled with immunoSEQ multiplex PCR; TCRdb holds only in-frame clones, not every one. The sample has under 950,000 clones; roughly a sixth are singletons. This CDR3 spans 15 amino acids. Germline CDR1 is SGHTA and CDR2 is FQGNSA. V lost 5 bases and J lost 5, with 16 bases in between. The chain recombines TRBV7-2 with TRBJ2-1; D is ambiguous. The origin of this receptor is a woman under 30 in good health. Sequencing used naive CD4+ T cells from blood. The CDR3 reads CASSTRPTGDNEQFF. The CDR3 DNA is TGTGCCAGCAGCACACGACCGACTGGGGACAATGAGCAGTTCTTC.